This TCR beta chain originates from a study of blood T cell repertoires in COVID-19. Per the original data handling: For nucleated cells, counts were estimated from reference gene primer amplification. Data came from immunoSEQ multiplex PCR; TCRdb stores just in-frame clones and leaves some out. V and J calls and clone size are those listed in that table; D and trimming were worked out from the DNA. This sample has tens of thousands of clones; roughly 84% occur once, and the top ten carry approximately 2.4%. CDR3 length: 19 residues. Germline V gives CDR1 ENHRY, CDR2 SYGVKD. J lost 0 bases, V lost 7 bases, and 15 bases had no gene match.

The source of this sequence is a human donor in a cohort sampled during active COVID-19. The chain joins TRBV10-3 to TRBJ2-1; TRBD2 matches 10 bases. Sequencing used peripheral blood. CDR3 coding DNA: TGTGCCATCACCCCCGGGGGTAGCGGGGGGCCCAGCTCCTACAATGAGCAGTTCTTC. Translated, it gives CAITPGGSGGPSSYNEQFF.